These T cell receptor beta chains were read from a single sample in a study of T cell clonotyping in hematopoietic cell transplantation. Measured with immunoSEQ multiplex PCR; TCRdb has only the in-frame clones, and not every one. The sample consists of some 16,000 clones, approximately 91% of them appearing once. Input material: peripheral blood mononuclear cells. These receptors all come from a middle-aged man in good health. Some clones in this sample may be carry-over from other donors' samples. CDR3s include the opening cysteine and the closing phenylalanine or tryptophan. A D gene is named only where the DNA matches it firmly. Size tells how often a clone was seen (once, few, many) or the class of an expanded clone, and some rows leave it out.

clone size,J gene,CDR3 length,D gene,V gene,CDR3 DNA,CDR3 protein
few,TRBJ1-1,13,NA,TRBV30,TGTGCCTGGACAGAAAGCATGAACACTGAAGCTTTCTTT,CAWTESMNTEAFF
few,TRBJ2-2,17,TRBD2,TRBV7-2,TGTGCCAGCAGCTCCCGTGGGACTAGCGGACCACCAGGGGAGCTGTTTTTT,CASSSRGTSGPPGELFF
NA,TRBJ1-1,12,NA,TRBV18,TGTGCCAGCTCAGGGGGTGGCACTGAAGCTTTCTTT,CASSGGGTEAFF
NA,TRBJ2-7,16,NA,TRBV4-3,TGCGCCAGCAGCCAAGACCTCGGAGGTCCCTCCTACGAGCAGTACTTC,CASSQDLGGPSYEQYF
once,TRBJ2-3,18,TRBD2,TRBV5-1,TGCGCCAGCAGCCCCCAAGGTTCTAGCGGGGGCCGCACAGATACGCAGTATTTT,CASSPQGSSGGRTDTQYF
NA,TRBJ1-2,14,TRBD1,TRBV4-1,TGCGCCAGCGGACAAGGGGGCAGGGTAGATGGCTACACCTTC,CASGQGGRVDGYTF
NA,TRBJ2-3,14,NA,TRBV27,TGTGCCAGCAGTTCCCGGACAAGCACAGATACGCAGTATTTT,CASSSRTSTDTQYF
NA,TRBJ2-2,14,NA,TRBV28,TGTGCCAGCAGTTTAGGGCAGCTCACCGGGGAGCTGTTTTTT,CASSLGQLTGELFF
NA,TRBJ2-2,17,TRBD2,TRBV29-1,TGCAGCGCCGTAGGACTAGCGGGGCCTCCCAGCACCGGGGAGCTGTTTTTT,CSAVGLAGPPSTGELFF
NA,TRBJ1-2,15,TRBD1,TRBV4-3,TGCGCCAGCAGCCAAGAGTTACAGGGGATCTATGGCTACACCTTC,CASSQELQGIYGYTF
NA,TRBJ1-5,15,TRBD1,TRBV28,TGTGCCAGCAGCCGGACAGGGGCGAGTAATCAGCCCCAGCATTTT,CASSRTGASNQPQHF
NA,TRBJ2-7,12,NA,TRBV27,TGTGCCAGCAGTCGCCCCCCCTACGAGCAGTACTTC,CASSRPPYEQYF
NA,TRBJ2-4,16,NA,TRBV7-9,TGTGCCAGCAGCTTTGGGGGCGAGGGAGCCAAAAACATTCAGTACTTC,CASSFGGEGAKNIQYF
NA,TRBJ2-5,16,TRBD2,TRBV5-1,TGCGCCAGCAGCAGACCTAGCGGGGGGACTCAAGAGACCCAGTACTTC,CASSRPSGGTQETQYF
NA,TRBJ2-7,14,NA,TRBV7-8,TGTGCCAGCAGCTTAGCAGGGGTGAAAAACGAGCAGTACTTC,CASSLAGVKNEQYF
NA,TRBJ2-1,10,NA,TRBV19,TGTGCCACCAAATACAATGAGCAGTTCTTC,CATKYNEQFF
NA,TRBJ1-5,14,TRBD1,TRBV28,TGTGCCAGCAGTGCAGGACAGGGGTTTCAGCCCCAGCATTTT,CASSAGQGFQPQHF
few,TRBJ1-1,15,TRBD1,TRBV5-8,TGTGCCAGCAGCGCTTGGACAGGGATGAACACTGAAGCTTTCTTT,CASSAWTGMNTEAFF
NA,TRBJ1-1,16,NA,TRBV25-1,TGTGCCAGCAGTGCCCTCCCGGAAAAAACGAACACTGAAGCTTTCTTT,CASSALPEKTNTEAFF
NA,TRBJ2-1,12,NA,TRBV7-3,TGTGCCAGCAGCTTAGATGGGAATGAGCAGTTCTTC,CASSLDGNEQFF
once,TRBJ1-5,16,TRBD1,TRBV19,TGTGCCAGTAGTAACCTTCGGACAGGCGCCAATCAGCCCCAGCATTTT,CASSNLRTGANQPQHF
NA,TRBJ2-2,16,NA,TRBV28,TGTGCCAGCAGACCCTTAAATGAGGGGAACACCGGGGAGCTGTTTTTT,CASRPLNEGNTGELFF
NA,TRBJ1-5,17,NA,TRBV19,TGTGCCAGTAGTAGTCTTATAAGGGGTCTTAGCAATCAGCCCCAGCATTTT,CASSSLIRGLSNQPQHF
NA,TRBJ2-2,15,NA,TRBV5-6,TGTGCCAGCACACGAGTGGGGGGGCGGATCGGGGAGCTGTTTTTT,CASTRVGGRIGELFF
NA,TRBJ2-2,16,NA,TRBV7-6,TGTGCCAGCAGCTCCCGCAGGGGCCGGAACACCGGGGAGCTGTTTTTT,CASSSRRGRNTGELFF
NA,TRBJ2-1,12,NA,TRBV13,TGTGCCAGCAGCTTATCAAATTCTGAGCAGTTCTTC,CASSLSNSEQFF
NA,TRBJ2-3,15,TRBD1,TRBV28,TGTGCCAGCAGTTTGAGGGCAGGGGGTGCAGATACGCAGTATTTT,CASSLRAGGADTQYF
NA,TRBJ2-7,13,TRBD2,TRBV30,TGTGCCTGGAGCGGTAGCGGGAGGTCCGAGCAGTACTTC,CAWSGSGRSEQYF
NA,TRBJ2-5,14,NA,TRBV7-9,TGTGCCAGCGAGGCGGACAGCCGCCCCGAGACCCAGTACTTC,CASEADSRPETQYF
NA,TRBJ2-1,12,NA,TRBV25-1,TGTGCCAGCCTAGACCCCTACAATGAGCAGTTCTTC,CASLDPYNEQFF
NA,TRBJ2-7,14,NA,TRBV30,TGTGCCTGGAGTTCAACAACCCCCTCTGGCGAGCAGTACTTC,CAWSSTTPSGEQYF
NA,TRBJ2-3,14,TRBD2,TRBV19,TGTGCCAGTAGTGGGGGACTAATCACAGATACGCAGTATTTT,CASSGGLITDTQYF
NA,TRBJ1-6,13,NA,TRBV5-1,TGCGCCAGCAGCTGGCAGAATAATTCACCCCTCCACTTT,CASSWQNNSPLHF
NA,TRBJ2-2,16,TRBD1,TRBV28,TGTGCCAGCTCCAATTATGGGACAGCGAACACCGGGGAGCTGTTTTTT,CASSNYGTANTGELFF
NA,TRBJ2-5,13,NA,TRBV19,TGTGCCAGTACTGGCCAGGGACAAGAGACCCAGTACTTC,CASTGQGQETQYF
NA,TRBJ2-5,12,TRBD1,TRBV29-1,TGCAGCCTCAGGACAGGGTTAGAGACCCAGTACTTC,CSLRTGLETQYF
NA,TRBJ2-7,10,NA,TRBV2,TGTGCCAGCAGTGAATACGAGCAGTACTTC,CASSEYEQYF
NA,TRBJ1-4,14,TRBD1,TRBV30,TGTGCCTGGAACACAGGGGGCCACGGTGAAAAACTGTTTTTT,CAWNTGGHGEKLFF
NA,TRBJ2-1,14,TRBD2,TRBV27,TGTGCCAGCAGTTTATCCGGGACTAGCTATGAGCAGTTCTTC,CASSLSGTSYEQFF
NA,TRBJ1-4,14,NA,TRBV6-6,TGTGCCAGCAGTTACTCTGGTTTCGGGGAAAAACTGTTTTTT,CASSYSGFGEKLFF
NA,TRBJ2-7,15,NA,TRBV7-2,TGTGCCAGCAGCCCTCCCGGGACTCCTAGCTACGAGCAGTACTTC,CASSPPGTPSYEQYF
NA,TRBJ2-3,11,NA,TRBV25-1,TGTGCCAGCAGTGACACAGATACGCAGTATTTT,CASSDTDTQYF
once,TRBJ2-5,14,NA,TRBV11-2,TGTGCCAGCAGTTTTACCCGGTCCCGGGAGACCCAGTACTTC,CASSFTRSRETQYF
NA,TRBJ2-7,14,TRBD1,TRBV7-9,TGTGCCAGCAGCTTAACACAGGGGGCCTACGAGCAGTACTTC,CASSLTQGAYEQYF
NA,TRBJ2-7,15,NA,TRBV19,TGTGCCAGTAGTATCGTCCGGGACACGGTCTACGAGCAGTACTTC,CASSIVRDTVYEQYF
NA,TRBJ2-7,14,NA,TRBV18,TGTGCCAGCTCAAGCCTGGGGGATCCCTACGAGCAGTACTTC,CASSSLGDPYEQYF
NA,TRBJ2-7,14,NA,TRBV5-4,TGTGCCAGCAGCTTGTACGGCTACACCTACGAGCAGTACTTC,CASSLYGYTYEQYF
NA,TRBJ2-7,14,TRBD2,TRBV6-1,TGTGCCAGCAGTCGACTAGCGGGAGACTACGAGCAGTACTTC,CASSRLAGDYEQYF
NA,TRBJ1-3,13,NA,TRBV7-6,TGTGCCAGCAGCGGGAGCTCTGGAAACACCATATATTTT,CASSGSSGNTIYF
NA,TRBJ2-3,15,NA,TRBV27,TGTGCCAGCAGTCCTGAGGACCCGAGCACAGATACGCAGTATTTT,CASSPEDPSTDTQYF
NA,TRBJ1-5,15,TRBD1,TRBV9,TGTGCCAGCAGCGTAGGTGGACAGGGCCATCAGCCCCAGCATTTT,CASSVGGQGHQPQHF
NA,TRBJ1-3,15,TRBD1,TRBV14,TGTGCCAGCAGCCAAGGGGACAGCTCTGGAAACACCATATATTTT,CASSQGDSSGNTIYF
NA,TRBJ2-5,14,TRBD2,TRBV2,TGTGCCAGCAGGATTAGCGGGGGGAGAGAGACCCAGTACTTC,CASRISGGRETQYF